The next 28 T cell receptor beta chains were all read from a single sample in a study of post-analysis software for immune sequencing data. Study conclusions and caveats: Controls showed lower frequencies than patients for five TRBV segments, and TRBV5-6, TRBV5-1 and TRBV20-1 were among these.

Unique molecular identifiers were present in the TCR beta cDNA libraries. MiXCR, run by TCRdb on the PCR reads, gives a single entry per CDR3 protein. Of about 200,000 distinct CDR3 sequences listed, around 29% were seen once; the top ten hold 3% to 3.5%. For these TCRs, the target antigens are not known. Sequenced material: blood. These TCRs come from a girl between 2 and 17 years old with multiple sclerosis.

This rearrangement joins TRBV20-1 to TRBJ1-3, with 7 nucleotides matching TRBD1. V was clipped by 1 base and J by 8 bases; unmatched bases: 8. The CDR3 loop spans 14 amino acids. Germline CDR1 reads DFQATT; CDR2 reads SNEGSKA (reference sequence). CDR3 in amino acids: CSARGDRFSDTIYF. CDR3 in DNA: TGCAGTGCTAGAGGGGACAGATTTAGTGACACCATATATTTT.

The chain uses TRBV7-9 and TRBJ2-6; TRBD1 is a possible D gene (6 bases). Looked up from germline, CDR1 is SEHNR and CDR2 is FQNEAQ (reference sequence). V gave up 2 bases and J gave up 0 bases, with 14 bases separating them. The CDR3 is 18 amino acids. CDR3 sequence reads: CASSLSTGRLSGANVLTF. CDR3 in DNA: TGTGCCAGCAGCTTAAGTACAGGGCGACTCTCTGGGGCCAACGTCCTGACTTTC.

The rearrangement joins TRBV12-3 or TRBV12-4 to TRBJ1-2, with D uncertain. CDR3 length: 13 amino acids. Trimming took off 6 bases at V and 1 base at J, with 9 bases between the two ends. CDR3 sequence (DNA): TGTGCCAGCAGGTTCACAGATAACTATGGCTACACCTTC. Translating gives CASRFTDNYGYTF.

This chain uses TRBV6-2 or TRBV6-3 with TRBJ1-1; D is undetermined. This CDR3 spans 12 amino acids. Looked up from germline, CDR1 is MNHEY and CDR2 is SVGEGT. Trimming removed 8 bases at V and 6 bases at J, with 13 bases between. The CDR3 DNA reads TGTGCCAGCTCTAATGGGGTCCCTGAAGCTTTCTTT. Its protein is CASSNGVPEAFF.

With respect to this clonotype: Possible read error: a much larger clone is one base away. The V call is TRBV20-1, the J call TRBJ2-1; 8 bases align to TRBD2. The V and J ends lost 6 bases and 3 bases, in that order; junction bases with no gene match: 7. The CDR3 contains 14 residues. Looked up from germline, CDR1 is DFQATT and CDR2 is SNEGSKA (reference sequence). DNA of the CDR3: TGCAGTGCCGCGGCGGGGGGTATCTACAATGAGCAGTTCTTC. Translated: CSAAAGGIYNEQFF.

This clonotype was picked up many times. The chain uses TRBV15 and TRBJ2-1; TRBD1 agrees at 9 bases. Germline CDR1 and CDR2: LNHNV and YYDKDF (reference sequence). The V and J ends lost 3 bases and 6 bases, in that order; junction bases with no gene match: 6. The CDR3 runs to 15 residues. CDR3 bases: TGTGCCACCAGCAGCCGGGACAGGGAGGGCAATGAGCAGTTCTTC. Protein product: CATSSRDREGNEQFF.

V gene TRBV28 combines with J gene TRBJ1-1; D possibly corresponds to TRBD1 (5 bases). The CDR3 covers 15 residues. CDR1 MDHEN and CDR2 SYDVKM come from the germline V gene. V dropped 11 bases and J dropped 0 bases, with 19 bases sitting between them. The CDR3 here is CAVNTYGTVNTEAFF. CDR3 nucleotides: TGTGCCGTCAACACCTACGGGACGGTGAACACTGAAGCTTTCTTT. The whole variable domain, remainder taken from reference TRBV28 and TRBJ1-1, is DVKVTQSSRYLVKRTGEKVFLECVQDMDHENMFWYRQDPGLGLRLIYFSYDVKMKEKGDIPEGYSVSREKKERFSLILESASTNQTSMYLCAVNTYGTVNTEAFFGQGTRLTVV.

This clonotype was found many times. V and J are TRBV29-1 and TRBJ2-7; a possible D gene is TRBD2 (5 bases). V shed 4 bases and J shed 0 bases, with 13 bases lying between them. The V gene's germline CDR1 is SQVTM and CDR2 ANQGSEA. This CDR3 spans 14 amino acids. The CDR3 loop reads CSVGARGSSYEQYF. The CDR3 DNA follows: TGCAGCGTTGGGGCCAGAGGGAGCTCCTACGAGCAGTACTTC.

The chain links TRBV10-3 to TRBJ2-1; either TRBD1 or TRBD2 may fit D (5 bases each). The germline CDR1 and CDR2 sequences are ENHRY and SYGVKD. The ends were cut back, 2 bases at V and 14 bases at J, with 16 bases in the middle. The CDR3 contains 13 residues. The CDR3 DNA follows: TGTGCCATCAGTGAGCCCGGGACGACGGTAGAGTTCTTC. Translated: CAISEPGTTVEFF.

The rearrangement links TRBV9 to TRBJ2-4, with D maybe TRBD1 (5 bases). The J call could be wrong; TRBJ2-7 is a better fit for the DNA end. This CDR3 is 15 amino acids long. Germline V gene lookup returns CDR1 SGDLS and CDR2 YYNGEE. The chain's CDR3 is CASSARGVGAYEQYF. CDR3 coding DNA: TGTGCCAGCAGCGCAAGAGGTGTAGGGGCCTACGAGCAGTACTTC.

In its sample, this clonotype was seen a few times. The CDR3 DNA reads TGTGCCAGCAGCTCAAGTGGGTCATTACGCTACGAGCAGTACTTC. Translation: CASSSSGSLRYEQYF. The chain couples TRBV7-8 to TRBJ2-7; no clear D gene. CDR1 and CDR2 (germline): SGHVS, FQNEAQ. The CDR3 runs to 15 residues. V lost 4 bases and J 3 bases, leaving 16 bases between the germline ends.

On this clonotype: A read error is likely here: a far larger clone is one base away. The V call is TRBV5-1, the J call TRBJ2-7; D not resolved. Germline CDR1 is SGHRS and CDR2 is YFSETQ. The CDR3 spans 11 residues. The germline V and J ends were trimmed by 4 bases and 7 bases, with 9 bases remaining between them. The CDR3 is CASSEYNEQYF. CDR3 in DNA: TGCGCCAGCAGCGAGTACAATGAGCAGTACTTC.

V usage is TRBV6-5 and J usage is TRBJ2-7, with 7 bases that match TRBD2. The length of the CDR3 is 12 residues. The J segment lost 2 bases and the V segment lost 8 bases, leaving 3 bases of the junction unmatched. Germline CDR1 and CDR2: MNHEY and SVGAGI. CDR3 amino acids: CASWEGPYEQYF. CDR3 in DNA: TGTGCCAGCTGGGAGGGACCCTACGAGCAGTACTTC.

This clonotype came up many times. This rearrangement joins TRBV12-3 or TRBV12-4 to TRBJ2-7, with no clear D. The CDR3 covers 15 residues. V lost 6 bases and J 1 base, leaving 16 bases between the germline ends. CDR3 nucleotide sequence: TGTGCCAGCAGCCGATCGGAATACCTTTCCTACGAGCAGTACTTC. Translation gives CASSRSEYLSYEQYF.

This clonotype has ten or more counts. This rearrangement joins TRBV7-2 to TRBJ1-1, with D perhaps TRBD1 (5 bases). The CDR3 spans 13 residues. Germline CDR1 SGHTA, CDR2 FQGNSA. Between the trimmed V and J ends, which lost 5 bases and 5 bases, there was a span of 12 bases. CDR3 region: CASSPAGRTEAFF. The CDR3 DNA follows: TGTGCCAGCAGCCCGGCAGGGAGAACTGAAGCTTTCTTT.

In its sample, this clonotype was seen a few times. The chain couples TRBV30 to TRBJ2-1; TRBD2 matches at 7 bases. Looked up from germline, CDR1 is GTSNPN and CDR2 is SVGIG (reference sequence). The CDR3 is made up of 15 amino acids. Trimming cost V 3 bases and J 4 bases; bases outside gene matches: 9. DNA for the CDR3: TGTGCCTGGAGGGTACCCGGGGGGAAGTACAATGAGCAGTTCTTC. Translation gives CAWRVPGGKYNEQFF.

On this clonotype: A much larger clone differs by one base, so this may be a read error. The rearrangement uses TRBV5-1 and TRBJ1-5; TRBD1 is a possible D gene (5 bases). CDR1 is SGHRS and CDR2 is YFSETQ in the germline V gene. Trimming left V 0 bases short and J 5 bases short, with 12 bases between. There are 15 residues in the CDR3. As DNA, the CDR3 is TGCGCCAGCAGCTTGGAGGGGTTTGCCGATCAGCCCCAGCATTTT. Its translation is CASSLEGFADQPQHF.

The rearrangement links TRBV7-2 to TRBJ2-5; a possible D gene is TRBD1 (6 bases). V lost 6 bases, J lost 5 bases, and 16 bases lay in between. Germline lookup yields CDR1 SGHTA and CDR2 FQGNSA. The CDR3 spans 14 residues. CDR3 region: CASSQNRVGETQYF. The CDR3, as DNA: TGTGCCAGCAGTCAAAACAGGGTAGGGGAGACCCAGTACTTC.

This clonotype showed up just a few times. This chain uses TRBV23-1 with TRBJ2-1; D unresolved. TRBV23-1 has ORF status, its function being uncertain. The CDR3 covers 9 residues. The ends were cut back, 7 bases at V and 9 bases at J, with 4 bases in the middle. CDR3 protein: CASTGEQFF. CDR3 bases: TGCGCCAGCACGGGTGAGCAGTTCTTC.

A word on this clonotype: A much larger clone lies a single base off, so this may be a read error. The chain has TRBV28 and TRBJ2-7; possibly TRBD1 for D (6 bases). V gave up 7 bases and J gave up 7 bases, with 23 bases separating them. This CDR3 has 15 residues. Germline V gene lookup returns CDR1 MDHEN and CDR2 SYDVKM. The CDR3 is CASTQAGVSYNEQYF. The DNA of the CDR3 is TGTGCCAGCACCCAGGCAGGGGTATCCTACAATGAGCAGTACTTC. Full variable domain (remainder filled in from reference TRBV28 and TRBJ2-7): DVKVTQSSRYLVKRTGEKVFLECVQDMDHENMFWYRQDPGLGLRLIYFSYDVKMKEKGDIPEGYSVSREKKERFSLILESASTNQTSMYLCASTQAGVSYNEQYFGPGTRLTVT.

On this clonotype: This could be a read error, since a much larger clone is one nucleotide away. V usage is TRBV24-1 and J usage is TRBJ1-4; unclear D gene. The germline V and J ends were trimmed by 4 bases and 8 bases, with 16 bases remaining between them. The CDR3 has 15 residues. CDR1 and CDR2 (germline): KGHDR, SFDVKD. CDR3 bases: TGTGCCACCAGTGACCCTGTCTTAGTCCCAGAAAAACTGTTTTTT. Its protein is CATSDPVLVPEKLFF.

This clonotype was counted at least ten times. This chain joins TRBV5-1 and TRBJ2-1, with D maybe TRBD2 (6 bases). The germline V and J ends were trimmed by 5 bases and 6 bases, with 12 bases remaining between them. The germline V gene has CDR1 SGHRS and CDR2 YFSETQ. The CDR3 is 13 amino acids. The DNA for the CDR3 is TGCGCCAGCAGGGTCGGCGGGACCAATGAGCAGTTCTTC. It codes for CASRVGGTNEQFF.

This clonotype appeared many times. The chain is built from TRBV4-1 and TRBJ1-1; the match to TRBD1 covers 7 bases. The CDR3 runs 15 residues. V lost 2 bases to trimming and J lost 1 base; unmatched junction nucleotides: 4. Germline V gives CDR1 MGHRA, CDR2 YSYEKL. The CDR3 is CASSQPGQRNTEAFF. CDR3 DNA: TGCGCCAGCAGCCAACCGGGACAGCGGAACACTGAAGCTTTCTTT.

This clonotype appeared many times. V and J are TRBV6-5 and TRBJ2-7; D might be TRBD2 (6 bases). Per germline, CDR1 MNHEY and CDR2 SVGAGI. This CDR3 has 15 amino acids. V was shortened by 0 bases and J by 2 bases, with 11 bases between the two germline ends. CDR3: CASSYSQGGPYEQYF. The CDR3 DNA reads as TGTGCCAGCAGTTACTCTCAGGGAGGCCCCTACGAGCAGTACTTC.

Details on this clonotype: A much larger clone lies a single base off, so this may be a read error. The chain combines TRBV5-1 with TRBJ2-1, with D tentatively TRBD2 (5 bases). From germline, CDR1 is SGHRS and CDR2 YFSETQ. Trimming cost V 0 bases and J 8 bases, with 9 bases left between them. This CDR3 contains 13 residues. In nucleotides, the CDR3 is TGCGCCAGCAGCTTGGGAGGGAGTGATGAGCAGTTCTTC. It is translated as CASSLGGSDEQFF. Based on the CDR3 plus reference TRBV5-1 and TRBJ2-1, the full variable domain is KAGVTQTPRYLIKTRGQQVTLSCSPISGHRSVSWYQQTPGQGLQFLFEYFSETQRNKGNFPGRFSGRQFSNSRSEMNVSTLELGDSALYLCASSLGGSDEQFFGPGTRLTVL.

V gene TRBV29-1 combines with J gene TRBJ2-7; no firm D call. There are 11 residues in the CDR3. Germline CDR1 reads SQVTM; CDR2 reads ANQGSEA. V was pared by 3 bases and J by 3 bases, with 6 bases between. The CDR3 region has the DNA TGCAGCGTTGAGACACTCTACGAGCAGTACTTC. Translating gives CSVETLYEQYF.

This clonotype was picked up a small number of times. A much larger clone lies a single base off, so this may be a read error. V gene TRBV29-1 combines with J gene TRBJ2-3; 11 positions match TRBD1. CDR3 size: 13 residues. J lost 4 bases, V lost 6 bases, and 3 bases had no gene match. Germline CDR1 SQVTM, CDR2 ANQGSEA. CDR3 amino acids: CSVSGQGADTQYF. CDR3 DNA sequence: TGCAGCGTCTCGGGACAGGGGGCAGATACGCAGTATTTT.

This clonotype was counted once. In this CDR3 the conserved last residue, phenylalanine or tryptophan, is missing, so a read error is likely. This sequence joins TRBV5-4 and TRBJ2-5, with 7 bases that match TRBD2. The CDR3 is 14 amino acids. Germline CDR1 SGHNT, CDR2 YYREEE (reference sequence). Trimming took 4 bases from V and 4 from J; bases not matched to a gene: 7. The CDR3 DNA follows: TGTGCCAGCAGCGGGAGCGGGGATGGAGAGACCCAGTACGTC. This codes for CASSGSGDGETQYV.